Each of the 5 T cell receptor beta chains below was sequenced from the same sample in a study of blood T cell repertoires in COVID-19 (dated by TCRdb to about 2020). Library construction relied on the immunoSEQ multiplex PCR assay. TCRdb retrieved this table from immuneACCESS and kept in-frame rearrangements only. Not all clones are present; in checked studies, unresolved V genes account for under half, and no reason is known for the remainder. This sample lists fewer than 350,000 clones; around 90% were detected once. The ten largest clones take up about 1.7% of the sample. Sequencing was performed on PBMCs or T cells enriched from blood (not recorded which). These receptors were collected from a woman under 30 with acute COVID-19.

The J gene is TRBJ2-1, the V gene TRBV2, with D uncertain. V was cut by 8 bases and J by 4 bases, with 15 bases left in between. The CDR3 loop spans 14 amino acids. Per germline, CDR1 SNHLY and CDR2 FYNNEI. This CDR3 is CASLSRMNYNEQFF. The DNA of the CDR3 is TGTGCCAGCCTTAGCCGGATGAATTACAATGAGCAGTTCTTC.

This rearrangement joins TRBV15 to TRBJ2-1, with a tentative D call TRBD2 (5 bases). CDR3 length: 14 amino acids. The germline V gene encodes CDR1 LNHNV and CDR2 YYDKDF (reference sequence). Trimming pared 8 bases from V and 2 bases from J, leaving 13 bases between. In nucleotides, the CDR3 is TGTGCCACCGGGGTGGGAGTTACCTACAATGAGCAGTTCTTC. It encodes CATGVGVTYNEQFF.

CDR3 coding DNA: TGTGCCAGCAGCTTCAAGGACAGGGTCAACACTGAAGCTTTCTTT. It translates to CASSFKDRVNTEAFF. V usage is TRBV5-4 and J usage is TRBJ1-1; TRBD1 agrees at 8 bases. Germline assignment: CDR1 SGHNT and CDR2 YYREEE (reference sequence). The CDR3 spans 15 residues. The V gene end was trimmed by 2 bases and the J gene end by 2 bases; junction bases not matched to a gene: 5.

The V and J genes are TRBV7-2 and TRBJ1-6; 8 positions match TRBD1. This CDR3 spans 14 amino acids. The V and J ends lost 2 bases and 9 bases, in that order; junction bases with no gene match: 3. Germline lookup yields CDR1 SGHTA and CDR2 FQGNSA. For the CDR3, the DNA is TGTGCCAGCAGCTTAATGGACAGGGTTTCACCCCTCCACTTT. Protein product: CASSLMDRVSPLHF. Full variable domain (outside the CDR3, taken from reference TRBV7-2 and TRBJ1-6): GAGVSQSPSNKVTEKGKDVELRCDPISGHTALYWYRQSLGQGLEFLIYFQGNSAPDKSGLPSDRFSAERTGGSVSTLTIQRTQQEDSAVYLCASSLMDRVSPLHFGNGTRLTVT.

The J gene is TRBJ2-7, the V gene TRBV19; 10 positions match TRBD2. The CDR3 has 16 residues. The V and J ends lost 0 bases and 4 bases, in that order; junction bases with no gene match: 6. Germline CDR1 reads LNHDA; CDR2 reads SQIVND (reference sequence). This CDR3 is CASSIDQLAGNYEQYF. The CDR3 region has the DNA TGTGCCAGTAGTATAGATCAACTAGCGGGGAATTACGAGCAGTACTTC. The full variable domain, completed using reference TRBV19 and TRBJ2-7, is DGGITQSPKYLFRKEGQNVTLSCEQNLNHDAMYWYRQDPGQGLRLIYYSQIVNDFQKGDIAEGYSVSREKKESFPLTVTSAQKNPTAFYLCASSIDQLAGNYEQYFGPGTRLTVT.